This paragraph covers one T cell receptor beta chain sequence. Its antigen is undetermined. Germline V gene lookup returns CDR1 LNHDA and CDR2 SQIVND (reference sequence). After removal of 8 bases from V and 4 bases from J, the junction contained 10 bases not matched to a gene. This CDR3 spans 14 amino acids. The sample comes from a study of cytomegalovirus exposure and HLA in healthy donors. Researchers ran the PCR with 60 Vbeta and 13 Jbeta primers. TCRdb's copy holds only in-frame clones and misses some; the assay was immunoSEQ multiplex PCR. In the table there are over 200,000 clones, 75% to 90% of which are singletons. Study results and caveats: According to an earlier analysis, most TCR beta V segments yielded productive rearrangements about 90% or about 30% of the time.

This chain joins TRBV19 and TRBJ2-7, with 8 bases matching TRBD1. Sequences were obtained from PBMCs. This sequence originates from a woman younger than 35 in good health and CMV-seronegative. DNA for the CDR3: TGTGCCAGTTCTCAGGGGGCCTCGCAATACGAGCAGTACTTC. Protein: CASSQGASQYEQYF.